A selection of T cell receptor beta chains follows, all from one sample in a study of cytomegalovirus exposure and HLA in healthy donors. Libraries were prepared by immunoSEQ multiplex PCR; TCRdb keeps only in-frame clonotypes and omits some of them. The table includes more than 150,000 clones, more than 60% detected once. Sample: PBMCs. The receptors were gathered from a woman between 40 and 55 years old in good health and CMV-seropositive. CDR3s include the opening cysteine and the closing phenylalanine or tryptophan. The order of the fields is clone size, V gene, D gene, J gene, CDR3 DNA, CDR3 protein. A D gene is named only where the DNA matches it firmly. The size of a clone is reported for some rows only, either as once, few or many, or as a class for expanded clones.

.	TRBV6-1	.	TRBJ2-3	TGTGCCAGCAGGCGACTGGTAAGCACAGATACGCAGTATTTT	CASRRLVSTDTQYF
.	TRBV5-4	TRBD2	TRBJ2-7	TGTGCCAGCAGCGAGAGTATGGGACTAGCGGGAGGTTATGAGCAGTACTTC	CASSESMGLAGGYEQYF
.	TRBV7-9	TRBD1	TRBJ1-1	TGTGCCAGCAGCTCTCCGGGACAGGGAGACGCAGCTTTCTTT	CASSSPGQGDAAFF
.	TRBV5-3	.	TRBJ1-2	TGTGCCAGAAGCTTGTTTGGTGCGGGTACACATGGCTACACCTTC	CARSLFGAGTHGYTF
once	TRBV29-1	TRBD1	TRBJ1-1	TGCAGCGTTGATAGGGGACAGGGCACTGAAGCTTTCTTT	CSVDRGQGTEAFF
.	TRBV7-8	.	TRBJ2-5	TGTGCCAGCAGCTCAGAAGAGACCCAGTACTTC	CASSSEETQYF
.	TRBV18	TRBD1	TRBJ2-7	TGTGCCAGCTCACCCGGACAGGTTTACGAGCAGTACTTC	CASSPGQVYEQYF
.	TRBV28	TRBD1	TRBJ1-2	TGTGCCAGCAGTTTGAGGCAGGGGGCTATCGACTATGGCTACACCTTC	CASSLRQGAIDYGYTF
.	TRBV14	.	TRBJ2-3	TGTGCCAGCAGCCGGCTCAGGGGTAGTACAGATACGCAGTATTTT	CASSRLRGSTDTQYF
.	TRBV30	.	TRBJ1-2	TGTGCCTGGAACAGAGCTGTAACCGCAGACTATGGCTACACCTTC	CAWNRAVTADYGYTF
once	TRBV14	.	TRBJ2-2	TGTGCCAGCAGCCCTCTGGGGGGGGCGCCCACCGGGGAGCTGTTTTTT	CASSPLGGAPTGELFF
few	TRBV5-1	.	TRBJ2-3	TGCGCCAGCAGCCCCACTGGAGCTAGCACAGATACGCAGTATTTT	CASSPTGASTDTQYF
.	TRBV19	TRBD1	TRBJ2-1	TGTGCCAGTAGCACGGGACAGGGGCTAGGCAATGAGCAGTTCTTC	CASSTGQGLGNEQFF
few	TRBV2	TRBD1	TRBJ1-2	TGTGCCAGCAAAATCCAGGGGGCCGGCGGCTACACCTTC	CASKIQGAGGYTF
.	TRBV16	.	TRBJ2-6	TGTGCCAGCAGCCTAAACTCTGGGGCCAACGTCCTGACTTTC	CASSLNSGANVLTF
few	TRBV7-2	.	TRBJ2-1	TGTGCCAGCAGCTTAAACCAAGCCAATGAGCAGTTCTTC	CASSLNQANEQFF
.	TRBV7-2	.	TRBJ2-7	TGTGCCAGCAGCTTAGTGCCGTACACCTACGAGCAGTACTTC	CASSLVPYTYEQYF
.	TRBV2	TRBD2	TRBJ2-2	TGTGCCAGCAGTGATCCCGGGAGGGGAACCGGGGAGCTGTTTTTT	CASSDPGRGTGELFF
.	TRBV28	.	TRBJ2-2	TGTGCCAGCAGTTACCCACTCTGGCAGGAGAACACCGGGGAGCTGTTTTTT	CASSYPLWQENTGELFF
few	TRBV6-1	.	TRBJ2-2	TGTGCCAGCAGTGAGGCACCTGGCAGTGGCACCGGGGAGCTGTTTTTT	CASSEAPGSGTGELFF
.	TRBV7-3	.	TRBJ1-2	TGTGCCAGCAGCCGCATTCCCGGACGGGAATACTATGGCTACACCTTC	CASSRIPGREYYGYTF
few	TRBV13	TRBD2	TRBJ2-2	TGTGCCAGCAGCCCTCGCTCGGGACTAGCAGACACCGGGGAGCTGTTTTTT	CASSPRSGLADTGELFF
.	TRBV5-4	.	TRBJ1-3	TGTGCCAGCAGCTTGGCACAGAGCTCTGGAAACACCATATATTTT	CASSLAQSSGNTIYF
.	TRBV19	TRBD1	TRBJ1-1	TGTGCCAGTAGCGCGGGACAGGGGTATACTGAAGCTTTCTTT	CASSAGQGYTEAFF
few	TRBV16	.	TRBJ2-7	TGTGCCAGCAGCCAAAGACAGTCAGGCTCCTACGAGCAGTACTTC	CASSQRQSGSYEQYF
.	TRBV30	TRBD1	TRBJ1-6	TGTGCCTGGAGAGCTGGGACAGAAGGTTCACCCCTCCACTTT	CAWRAGTEGSPLHF
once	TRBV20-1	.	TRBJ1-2	TGCAGGTTGAAGGGGGACTATGGCTACACCTTC	CRLKGDYGYTF
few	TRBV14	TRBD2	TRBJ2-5	TGTGCCAGCAGCCCCGGACTAGCGGGAGAGACCCAGTACTTC	CASSPGLAGETQYF
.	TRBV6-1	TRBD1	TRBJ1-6	TGTGCCAGCAGTGAACTAAGGACAGGGAATTCACCCCTCCACTTT	CASSELRTGNSPLHF
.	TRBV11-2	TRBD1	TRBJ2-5	TGTGCCAGCAGCCTGGGGACAGGGAAAGAGACCCAGTACTTC	CASSLGTGKETQYF
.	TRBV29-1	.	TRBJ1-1	TGCAGCGTTGCGTGGGGGGGGAGTGGAGGGACTGAAGCTTTCTTT	CSVAWGGSGGTEAFF
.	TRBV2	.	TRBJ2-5	TGTGCCAGCAGTATGACAGCGGGTATCCAAGAGACCCAGTACTTC	CASSMTAGIQETQYF
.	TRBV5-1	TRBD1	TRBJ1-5	TGCGCCAGCAGCTGGACAGGGGGGAAAGATCAGCCCCAGCATTTT	CASSWTGGKDQPQHF
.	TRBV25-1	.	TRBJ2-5	TGTGCCAGCTCGCCTAACAGGTTGGGGCAAGAGACCCAGTACTTC	CASSPNRLGQETQYF
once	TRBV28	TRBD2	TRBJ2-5	TGTGCCAGCAGCCGGCTAGCGGGACAGGAGACCCAGTACTTC	CASSRLAGQETQYF
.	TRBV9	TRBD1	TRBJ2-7	TGTGCCAGCAGCCCAACCGGGACAGCTTACGAGCAGTACTTC	CASSPTGTAYEQYF
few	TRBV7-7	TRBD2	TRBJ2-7	TGTGCTAGCAGCCCCGGACTAGCGGGAGGCGAGCAGTACTTC	CASSPGLAGGEQYF
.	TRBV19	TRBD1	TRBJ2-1	TGTGCCAGTACCCCGAGGGGGCTCGGCTCCTACAATGAGCAGTTCTTC	CASTPRGLGSYNEQFF
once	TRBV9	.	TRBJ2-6	TGTGCCAGCAGCCTTACCAGCTCTGGGGCCAACGTCCTGACTTTC	CASSLTSSGANVLTF
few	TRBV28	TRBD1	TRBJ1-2	TGTGCCAGCAGCCCTCCGGGACAGGGGGGCTATGGCTACACCTTC	CASSPPGQGGYGYTF
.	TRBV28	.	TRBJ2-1	TGTGCCAGCAGTACACCGACAGACTACAATGAGCAGTTCTTC	CASSTPTDYNEQFF
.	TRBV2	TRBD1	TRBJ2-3	TGTGCCAGCAGTTTAAGGACAGGGCAGACAGATACGCAGTATTTT	CASSLRTGQTDTQYF
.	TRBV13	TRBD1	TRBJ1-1	TGTGCCAGCAGCTTAACCCCGGGACAGGGGGCTCGGGGGAACACTGAAGCTTTCTTT	CASSLTPGQGARGNTEAFF
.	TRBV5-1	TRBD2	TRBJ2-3	TGCGCCAGCAGCTTGGGGGCGGGAGGCGGCACAGATACGCAGTATTTT	CASSLGAGGGTDTQYF
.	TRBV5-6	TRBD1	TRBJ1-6	TGTGCCAGCAGTCCAGGACAGGCGGGTTCACCCCTCCACTTT	CASSPGQAGSPLHF
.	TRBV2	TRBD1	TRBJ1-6	TGTGCCAGCAGCCGCGACAGGGTGAATAATTCACCCCTCCACTTT	CASSRDRVNNSPLHF
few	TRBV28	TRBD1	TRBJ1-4	TGTGCCAGCAGTCAACCGGGACAGGGGGGAAAACTGTTTTTT	CASSQPGQGGKLFF
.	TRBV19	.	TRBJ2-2	TGTGCCAGTGACCCGTCGGGAGCAAACACCGGGGAGCTGTTTTTT	CASDPSGANTGELFF
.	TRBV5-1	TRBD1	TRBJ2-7	TGCGCCAGCAGCAGGGGCGGGACAGGGTTTGGTACGTACGAGCAGTACTTC	CASSRGGTGFGTYEQYF
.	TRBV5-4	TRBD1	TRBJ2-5	TGTGCCAGCAGCCGGGACAGGTCATCAGAGACCCAGTACTTC	CASSRDRSSETQYF
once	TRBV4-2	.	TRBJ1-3	TGTGCCAGCAGCCAAGATTTTTTATCCTCTGGAAACACCATATATTTT	CASSQDFLSSGNTIYF
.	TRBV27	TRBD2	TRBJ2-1	TGTGCCAGCAGTTTAGGTAGCGGGCGCTTATACAATGAGCAGTTCTTC	CASSLGSGRLYNEQFF
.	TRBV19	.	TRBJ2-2	TGTGCCAGTAGTGAGCAGGACACCCGCACCGGGGAGCTGTTTTTT	CASSEQDTRTGELFF
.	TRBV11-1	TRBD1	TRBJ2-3	TGTGCCAGCAGCTTTTCAGGGGGTCACGCAGATACGCAGTATTTT	CASSFSGGHADTQYF
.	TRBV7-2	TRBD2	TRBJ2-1	TGTGCCAGCAGCCTGGGACTAGCGGACAACAATGAGCAGTTCTTC	CASSLGLADNNEQFF
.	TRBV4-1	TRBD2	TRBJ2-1	TGCGCCAGCAGCCAAGGGTTAGCGGGAGTGATTGCGCAGTTCTTC	CASSQGLAGVIAQFF
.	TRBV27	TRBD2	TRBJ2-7	TGTGCCAGCAGTCTCACCTCTGTAGCGGGGGCCTACGAGCAGTACTTC	CASSLTSVAGAYEQYF
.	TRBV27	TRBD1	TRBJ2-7	TGTGCCAGCAGTTCGCTATTCGGGACAGCTTGGCACGAGCAGTACTTC	CASSSLFGTAWHEQYF
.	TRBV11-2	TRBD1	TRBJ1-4	TGTGCCAGCAGCGTATCAGGGGGACTCCGGAATGAAAAACTGTTTTTT	CASSVSGGLRNEKLFF
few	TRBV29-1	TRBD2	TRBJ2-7	TGCAGCGTTGATGTCTCTAGCGGGAGCGAGCAGTACTTC	CSVDVSSGSEQYF